The 8 T cell receptor beta chains given below trace back to one sample, sequenced in a study of cytotoxic CD8 clonotypes in ibrutinib-treated CLL. Only in-frame clones appear in the TCRdb table, and some are missing; sequencing was by immunoSEQ multiplex PCR. The sample shows approximately 340,000 clones, approximately 67% of them seen only once. The sequencing here drew on PBMCs, taken after 36 months of ibrutinib treatment. Receptors originate from a human donor with chronic lymphocytic leukemia.

This chain uses TRBV11-3 with TRBJ2-2; 7 bases fit TRBD1. The CDR3 is made up of 16 amino acids. CDR1 and CDR2 from the germline V gene are SGHNT and YENEEA. The J segment lost 4 bases and the V segment lost 6 bases, leaving 11 bases of the junction unmatched. The CDR3 DNA reads as TGTGCCAGCAGTCCTGGTCCGGGACAGACCACCGGGGAGCTGTTTTTT. Encoded protein: CASSPGPGQTTGELFF.

V and J are TRBV6-5 and TRBJ2-3; D not certain. V was cut by 9 bases and J by 4 bases, with 20 bases left in between. The CDR3 has 15 amino acids. The V gene's germline CDR1 is MNHEY and CDR2 SVGAGI. CDR3 region: CASRLMTTVADTQYF. The CDR3 nucleotides are TGTGCCAGTCGACTTATGACCACGGTAGCAGATACGCAGTATTTT.

V and J are TRBV7-3 and TRBJ2-5; D may be TRBD1 or TRBD2 (5 bases each). Trimming stripped 4 bases from V and 5 bases from J, with 14 bases between. Germline assignment: CDR1 SGHTA and CDR2 FQGTGA. The length of the CDR3 is 14 residues. The CDR3 sequence is CASSSLQGGETQYF. As DNA, the CDR3 is TGTGCCAGCAGCTCTCTTCAGGGCGGGGAGACCCAGTACTTC.

V and J are TRBV18 and TRBJ2-6; D gene uncertain. The length of the CDR3 is 14 residues. Germline CDR1 reads KGHSH; CDR2 reads LQKENI. The V and J ends lost 3 bases and 4 bases respectively, with 7 bases between them. CDR3: CASSPDDGANVLTF. Written as DNA, the CDR3 is TGTGCCAGCTCACCGGATGACGGGGCCAACGTCCTGACTTTC.

J is TRBJ2-7 and V is TRBV6-5; 7 bases are shared with TRBD1. Germline V gene sequence: CDR1 MNHEY, CDR2 SVGAGI. Trimming cost V 6 bases and J 3 bases; bases outside gene matches: 11. The CDR3 loop spans 15 amino acids. The CDR3 region is CASSNEGQEDYEQYF. As DNA, the CDR3 is TGTGCCAGCAGCAACGAAGGACAGGAAGACTACGAGCAGTACTTC.

The rearrangement uses TRBV7-6 and TRBJ2-1; maybe TRBD2 (5 bases). CDR3 length: 14 amino acids. The V end was cut by 1 base, the J end by 5 bases, with 9 bases between. Germline V gene data show CDR1 as SGHVS and CDR2 as FNYEAQ. The CDR3 is CASSLDFGDNEQFF. In nucleotides, the CDR3 is TGTGCCAGCAGCTTAGACTTCGGGGACAATGAGCAGTTCTTC.

The chain joins TRBV27 to TRBJ2-1, with D possibly being TRBD2 (6 bases). Trimming took 6 bases from V and 9 from J, leaving 15 bases between them. This CDR3 region has 13 residues. Germline V lookup: CDR1 MNHEY, CDR2 SMNVEV (reference sequence). The DNA of the CDR3 is TGTGCCAGCAGCCCGGGTGCGGGACGTGAGCAGTTCTTC. Translated, it gives CASSPGAGREQFF.

In this sample, this clone turned up once. This chain connects TRBV29-1 to TRBJ2-7; 8 positions match TRBD1. Per the germline V gene, CDR1 is SQVTM and CDR2 is ANQGSEA. This CDR3 comprises 12 residues. Trimming at V came to 7 bases and at J to 4 bases, leaving 6 bases not matched to a gene. CDR3 sequence reads: CSATDREYEQYF. The CDR3 DNA reads as TGCAGCGCTACGGACAGGGAGTACGAGCAGTACTTC.